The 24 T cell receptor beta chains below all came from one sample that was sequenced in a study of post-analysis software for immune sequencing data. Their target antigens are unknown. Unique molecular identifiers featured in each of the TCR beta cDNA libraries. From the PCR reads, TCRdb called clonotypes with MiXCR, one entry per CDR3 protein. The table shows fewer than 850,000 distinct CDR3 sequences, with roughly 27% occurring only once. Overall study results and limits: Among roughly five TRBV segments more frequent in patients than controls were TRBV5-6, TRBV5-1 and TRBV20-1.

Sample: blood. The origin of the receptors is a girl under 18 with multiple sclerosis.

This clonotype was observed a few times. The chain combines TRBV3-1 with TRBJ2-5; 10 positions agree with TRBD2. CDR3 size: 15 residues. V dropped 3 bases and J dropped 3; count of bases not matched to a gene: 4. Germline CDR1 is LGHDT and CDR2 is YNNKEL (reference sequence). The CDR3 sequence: CASSHPAGGEETQYF. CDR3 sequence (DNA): TGTGCCAGCAGCCATCCAGCGGGAGGGGAAGAGACCCAGTACTTC.

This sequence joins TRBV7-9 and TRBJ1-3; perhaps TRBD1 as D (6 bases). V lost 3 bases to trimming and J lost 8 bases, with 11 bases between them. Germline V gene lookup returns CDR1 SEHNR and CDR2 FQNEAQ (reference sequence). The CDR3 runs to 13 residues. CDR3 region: CASSFRRGDTIYF. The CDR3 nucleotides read TGTGCCAGCAGCTTCCGCAGGGGAGACACCATATATTTT.

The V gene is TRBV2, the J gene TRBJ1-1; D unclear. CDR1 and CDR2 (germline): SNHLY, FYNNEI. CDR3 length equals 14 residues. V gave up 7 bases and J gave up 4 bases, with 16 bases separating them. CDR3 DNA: TGTGCCAGCACCGGATCCCTCCGGGGCACTGAAGCTTTCTTT. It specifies CASTGSLRGTEAFF.

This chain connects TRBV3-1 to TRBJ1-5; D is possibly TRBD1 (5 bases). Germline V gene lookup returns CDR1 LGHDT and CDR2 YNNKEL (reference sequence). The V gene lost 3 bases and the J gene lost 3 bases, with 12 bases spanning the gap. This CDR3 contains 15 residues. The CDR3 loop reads CASSQSDRPNQPQHF. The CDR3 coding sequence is TGTGCCAGCAGCCAGTCCGACAGACCCAATCAGCCCCAGCATTTT.

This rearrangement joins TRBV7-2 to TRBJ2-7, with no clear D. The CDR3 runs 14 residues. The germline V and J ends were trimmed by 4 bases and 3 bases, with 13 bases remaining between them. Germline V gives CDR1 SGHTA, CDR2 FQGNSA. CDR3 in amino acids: CASSSAVTLYEQYF. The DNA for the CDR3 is TGTGCCAGCAGCTCGGCAGTTACCCTCTACGAGCAGTACTTC. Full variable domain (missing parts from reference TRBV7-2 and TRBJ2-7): GAGVSQSPSNKVTEKGKDVELRCDPISGHTALYWYRQSLGQGLEFLIYFQGNSAPDKSGLPSDRFSAERTGGSVSTLTIQRTQQEDSAVYLCASSSAVTLYEQYFGPGTRLTVT.

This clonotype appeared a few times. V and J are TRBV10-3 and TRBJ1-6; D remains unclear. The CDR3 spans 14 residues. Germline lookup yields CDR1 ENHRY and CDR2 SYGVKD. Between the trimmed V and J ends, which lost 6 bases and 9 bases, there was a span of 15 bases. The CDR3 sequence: CAISRPAVGSPLHF. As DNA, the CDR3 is TGTGCCATCAGCCGCCCCGCGGTCGGTTCACCCCTCCACTTT.

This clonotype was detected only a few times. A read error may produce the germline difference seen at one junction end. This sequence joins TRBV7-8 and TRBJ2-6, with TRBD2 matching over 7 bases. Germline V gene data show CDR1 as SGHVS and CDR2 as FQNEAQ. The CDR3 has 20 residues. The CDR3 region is CASSLRGGRDYFSEANVLTF. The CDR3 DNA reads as TGTGCCAGCAGCTTGAGGGGCGGCCGGGACTATTTCTCTGAGGCCAACGTCCTGACTTTC.

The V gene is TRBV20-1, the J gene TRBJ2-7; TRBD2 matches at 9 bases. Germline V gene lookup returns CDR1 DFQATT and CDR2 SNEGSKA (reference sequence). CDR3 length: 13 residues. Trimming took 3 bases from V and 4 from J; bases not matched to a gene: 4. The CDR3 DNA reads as TGCAGTGCTAGTGTTAGCGGGAGATACGAGCAGTACTTC. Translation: CSASVSGRYEQYF.

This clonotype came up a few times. The CDR3 region is CATRDRGNSEQYF. DNA for the CDR3: TGTGCCACCAGGGACAGGGGAAACTCCGAGCAGTACTTC. V is TRBV25-1 and J is TRBJ2-7; 10 positions match TRBD1. Germline-derived CDR1 and CDR2 are MGHDK and SYGVNS. The CDR3 length is 13 residues. V lost 10 bases to trimming and J lost 6 bases; unmatched junction nucleotides: 9.

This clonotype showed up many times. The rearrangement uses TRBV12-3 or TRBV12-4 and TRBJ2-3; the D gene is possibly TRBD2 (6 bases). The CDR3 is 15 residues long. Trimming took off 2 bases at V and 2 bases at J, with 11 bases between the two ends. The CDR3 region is CASSLKGTYTDTQYF. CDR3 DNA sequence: TGTGCCAGCAGTTTAAAGGGGACTTACACAGATACGCAGTATTTT.

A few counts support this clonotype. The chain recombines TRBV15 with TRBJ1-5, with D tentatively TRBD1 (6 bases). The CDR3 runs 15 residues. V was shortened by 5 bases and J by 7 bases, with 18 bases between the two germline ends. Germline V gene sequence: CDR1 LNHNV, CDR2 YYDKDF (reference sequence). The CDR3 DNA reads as TGTGCCACCAGCCCCCGGTGGGGGGCAGGACAGCCCCAGCATTTT. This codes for CATSPRWGAGQPQHF.

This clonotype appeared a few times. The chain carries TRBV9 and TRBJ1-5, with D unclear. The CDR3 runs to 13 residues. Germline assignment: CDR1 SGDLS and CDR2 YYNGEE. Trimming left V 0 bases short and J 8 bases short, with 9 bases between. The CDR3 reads CASSVASGEPQHF. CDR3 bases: TGTGCCAGCAGCGTAGCTTCCGGGGAGCCCCAGCATTTT.

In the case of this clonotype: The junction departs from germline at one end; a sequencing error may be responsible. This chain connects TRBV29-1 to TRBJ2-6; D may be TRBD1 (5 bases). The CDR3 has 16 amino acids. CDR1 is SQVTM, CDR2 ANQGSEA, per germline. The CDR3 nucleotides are TGCAGCGTTGAAGAGGGTTCTGAAGCTGGGGCCAACGTCTTGACTTTC. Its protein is CSVEEGSEAGANVLTF.

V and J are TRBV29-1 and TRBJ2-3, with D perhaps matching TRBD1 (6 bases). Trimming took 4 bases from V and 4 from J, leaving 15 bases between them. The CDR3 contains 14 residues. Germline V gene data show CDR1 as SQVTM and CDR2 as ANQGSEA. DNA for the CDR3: TGCAGCGTTGTTTCGGGACAATCCCCAGATACGCAGTATTTT. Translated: CSVVSGQSPDTQYF.

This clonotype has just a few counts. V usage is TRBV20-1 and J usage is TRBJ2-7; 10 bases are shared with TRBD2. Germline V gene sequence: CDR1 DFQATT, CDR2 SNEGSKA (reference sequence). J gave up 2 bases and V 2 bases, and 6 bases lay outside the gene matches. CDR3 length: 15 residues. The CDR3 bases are TGCAGTGCTAGACCACTAGCGGGGCCTACCTACGAGCAGTACTTC. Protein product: CSARPLAGPTYEQYF.

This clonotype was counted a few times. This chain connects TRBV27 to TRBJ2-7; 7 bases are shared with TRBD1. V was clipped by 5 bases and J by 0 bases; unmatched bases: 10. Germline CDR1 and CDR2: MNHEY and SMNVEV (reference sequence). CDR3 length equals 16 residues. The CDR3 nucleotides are TGTGCCAGCAGTCCCTCTACCGGGACAGCCTCCTACGAGCAGTACTTC. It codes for CASSPSTGTASYEQYF.

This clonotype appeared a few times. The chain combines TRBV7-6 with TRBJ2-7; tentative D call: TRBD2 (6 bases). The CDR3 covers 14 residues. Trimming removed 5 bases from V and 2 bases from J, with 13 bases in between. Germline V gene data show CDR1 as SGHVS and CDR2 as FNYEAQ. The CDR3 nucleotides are TGTGCCAGCAGCACTGCGGGACTTCCCTACGAGCAGTACTTC. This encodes CASSTAGLPYEQYF.

The CDR3 bases are TGTGCCAGCAGTACTCGACGAACAGGGGATCGCTCCTACAATGAGCAGTTCTTC. Its translation is CASSTRRTGDRSYNEQFF. The rearrangement joins TRBV6-5 to TRBJ2-1; 7 nucleotides agree with TRBD1. V lost 5 bases and J lost 0; bases outside the gene matches: 13. The length of the CDR3 is 18 residues. In germline, CDR1 is MNHEY, CDR2 SVGAGI.

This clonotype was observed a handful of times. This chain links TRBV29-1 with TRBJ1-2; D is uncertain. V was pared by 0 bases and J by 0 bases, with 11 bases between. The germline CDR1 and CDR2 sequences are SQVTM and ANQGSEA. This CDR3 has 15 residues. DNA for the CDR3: TGCAGCGTTGAAGACCGCGGGAGCCCTAACTATGGCTACACCTTC. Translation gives CSVEDRGSPNYGYTF.

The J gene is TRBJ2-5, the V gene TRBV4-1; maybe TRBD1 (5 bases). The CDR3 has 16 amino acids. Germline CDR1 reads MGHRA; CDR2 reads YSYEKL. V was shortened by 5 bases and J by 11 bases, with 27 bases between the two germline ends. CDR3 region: CASSSRTRVLHNEQYF. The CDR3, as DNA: TGCGCCAGCAGCTCCCGGACAAGGGTTTTGCACAATGAGCAGTACTTC.

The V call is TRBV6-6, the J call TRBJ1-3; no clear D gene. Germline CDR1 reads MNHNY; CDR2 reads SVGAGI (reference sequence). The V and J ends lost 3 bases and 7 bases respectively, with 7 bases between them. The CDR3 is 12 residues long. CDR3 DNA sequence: TGTGCCAGCAGTTATATCCGGAACACCATATATTTT. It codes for CASSYIRNTIYF.

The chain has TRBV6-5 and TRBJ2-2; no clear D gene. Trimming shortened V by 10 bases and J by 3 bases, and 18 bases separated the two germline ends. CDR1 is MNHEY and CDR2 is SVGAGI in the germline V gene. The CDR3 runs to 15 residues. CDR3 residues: CATSDDMMDTGELFF. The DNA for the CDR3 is TGTGCCACCTCCGACGACATGATGGACACCGGGGAGCTGTTTTTT.

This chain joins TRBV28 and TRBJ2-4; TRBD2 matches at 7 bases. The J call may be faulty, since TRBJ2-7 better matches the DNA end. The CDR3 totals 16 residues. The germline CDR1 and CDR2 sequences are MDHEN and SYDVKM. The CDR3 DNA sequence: TGTGCCAGCAGTTCAGTGTGGGGAGGGTTGGATGGCGAGCAGTACTTC. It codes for CASSSVWGGLDGEQYF.

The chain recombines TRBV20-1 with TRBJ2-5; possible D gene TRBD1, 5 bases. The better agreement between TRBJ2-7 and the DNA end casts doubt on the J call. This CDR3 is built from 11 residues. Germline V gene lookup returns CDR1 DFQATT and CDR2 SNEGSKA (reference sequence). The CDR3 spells CSARSGPEQYF. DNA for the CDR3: TGCAGTGCTAGATCAGGGCCCGAGCAGTACTTC.